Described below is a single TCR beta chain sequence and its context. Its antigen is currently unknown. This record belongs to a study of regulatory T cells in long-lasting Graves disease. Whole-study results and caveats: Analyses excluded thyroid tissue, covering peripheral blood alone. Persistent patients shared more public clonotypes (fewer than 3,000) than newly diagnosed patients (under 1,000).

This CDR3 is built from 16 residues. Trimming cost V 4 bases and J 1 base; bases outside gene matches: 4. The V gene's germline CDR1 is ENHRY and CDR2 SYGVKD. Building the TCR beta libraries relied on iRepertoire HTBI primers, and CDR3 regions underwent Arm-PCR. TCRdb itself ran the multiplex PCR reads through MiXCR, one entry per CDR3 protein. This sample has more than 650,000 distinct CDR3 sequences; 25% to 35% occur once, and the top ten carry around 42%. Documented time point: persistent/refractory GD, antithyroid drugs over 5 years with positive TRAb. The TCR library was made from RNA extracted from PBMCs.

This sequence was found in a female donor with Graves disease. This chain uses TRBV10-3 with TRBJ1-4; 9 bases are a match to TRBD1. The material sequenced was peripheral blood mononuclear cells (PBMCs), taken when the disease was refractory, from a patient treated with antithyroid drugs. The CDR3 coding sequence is TGTGCCATCAGTGCGGACAGGGGTGGAACTAATGAAAAACTGTTTTTT. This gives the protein CAISADRGGTNEKLFF.